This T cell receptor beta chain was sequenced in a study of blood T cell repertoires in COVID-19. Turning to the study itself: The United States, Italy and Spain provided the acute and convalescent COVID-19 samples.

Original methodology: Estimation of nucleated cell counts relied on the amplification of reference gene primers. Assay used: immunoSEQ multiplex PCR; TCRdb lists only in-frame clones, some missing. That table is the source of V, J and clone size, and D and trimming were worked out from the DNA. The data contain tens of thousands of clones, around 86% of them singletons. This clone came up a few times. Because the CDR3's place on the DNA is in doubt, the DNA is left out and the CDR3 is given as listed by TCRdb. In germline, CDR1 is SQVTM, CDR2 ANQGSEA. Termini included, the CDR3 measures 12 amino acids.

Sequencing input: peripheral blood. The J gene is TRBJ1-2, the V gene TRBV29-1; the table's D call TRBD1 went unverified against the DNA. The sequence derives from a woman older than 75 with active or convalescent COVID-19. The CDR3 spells CSVVFGQGTPTF.